The sequence of this T cell receptor (beta chain) was determined in a study of beta chain features in type 1 diabetes. Study-level results: There were fewer insertions and more deletions at the VDJ junctions of type 1 diabetes patients.

CDR1 and CDR2 (germline): SGHNT, YYREEE (reference sequence). This CDR3 is built from 16 residues. V lost 4 bases and J lost 2, with 18 bases in between. Sequenced material consisted of expressed TCRB transcripts (all of the isolated RNA was reverse transcribed). Only in-frame clones appear in the TCRdb table, and some are missing; sequencing was by immunoSEQ multiplex PCR. The sample consists of under 800,000 clones, roughly a sixth of them appearing once. As for this clone: Antigen: not known.

Source material: naive CD4+ T cells from blood. The rearrangement links TRBV5-4 to TRBJ2-5; D perhaps matches TRBD2 (7 bases). The clonotype comes from a man between 18 and 35 years old in good health. The CDR3: CASSAGNRGGQETQYF. The CDR3 DNA reads TGTGCCAGCAGCGCCGGTAATAGGGGGGGTCAAGAGACCCAGTACTTC.